A single sample is the source of the 15 T cell receptor beta chains below, sequenced in a study of blood T cell repertoires in COVID-19. Produced via immunoSEQ multiplex PCR; TCRdb's table is partial and in-frame only. The profile shows under 200,000 clones, roughly 88% of them singletons. Sequencing was done on a sample of PBMCs or T cells enriched from blood (not recorded which). The receptor set was obtained from a woman in her fifties or sixties who had recovered from COVID-19.

V and J are TRBV5-1 and TRBJ1-4; D is uncertain. Germline lookup yields CDR1 SGHRS and CDR2 YFSETQ. This CDR3 has 16 amino acids. V gave up 0 bases and J gave up 3 bases, with 12 bases separating them. The CDR3 spells CASSLGTDPSNEKLFF. Here the CDR3 DNA reads TGCGCCAGCAGCTTGGGAACAGACCCATCTAATGAAAAACTGTTTTTT.

This rearrangement joins TRBV6-1 to TRBJ2-1, with 8 bases aligning to TRBD2. The V gene's germline CDR1 is MNHNS and CDR2 SASEGT. This CDR3 comprises 16 residues. J was trimmed by 5 bases and V by 4 bases; bases with no gene match: 10. In DNA form, the CDR3 reads TGTGCCAGCAGTGCCTTCCTCGGACTAGCTGACAATGAGCAGTTCTTC. This sequence encodes CASSAFLGLADNEQFF.

V is TRBV7-9 and J is TRBJ2-1; 10 nucleotides agree with TRBD1. CDR1 is SEHNR, CDR2 FQNEAQ, per germline (reference sequence). The length of the CDR3 is 15 residues. With 2 bases clipped from V and 4 bases from J, the junction kept 2 bases outside the gene matches. The CDR3 loop is CASSLPGQGYNEQFF. The CDR3 DNA reads as TGTGCCAGCAGCTTACCGGGACAGGGGTACAATGAGCAGTTCTTC.

The genes are TRBV6-2 or TRBV6-3 and TRBJ2-5; 10 bases map to TRBD2. CDR3 size: 15 residues. With 4 bases clipped from V and 5 bases from J, the junction kept 7 bases outside the gene matches. Germline V gives CDR1 MNHEY, CDR2 SVGEGT. CDR3 bases: TGTGCCAGCAGTTTAGCGGGGGGCAAGTGGGAGACCCAGTACTTC. Its translation is CASSLAGGKWETQYF.

This chain links TRBV23-1 with TRBJ1-1, with D possibly being TRBD1 (6 bases). TRBV23-1 qualifies as an ORF whose function is uncertain. V lost 7 bases to trimming and J lost 11 bases, with 20 bases between them. There are 13 residues in the CDR3. The CDR3 sequence: CASKVLWGPAAFF. CDR3 nucleotide sequence: TGCGCCAGCAAAGTTCTTTGGGGGCCAGCCGCTTTCTTT.

V usage is TRBV18 and J usage is TRBJ2-2, with TRBD1 matching over 8 bases. V lost 4 bases to trimming and J lost 6 bases; unmatched junction nucleotides: 10. The CDR3 is 16 amino acids. CDR1 and CDR2 (germline): KGHSH, LQKENI. CDR3 DNA sequence: TGTGCCAGCTCACTCTGGACAGGGAGGATGGCCGGGGAGCTGTTTTTT. It translates to CASSLWTGRMAGELFF. Full variable domain (missing parts from reference TRBV18 and TRBJ2-2): NAGVMQNPRHLVRRRGQEARLRCSPMKGHSHVYWYRQLPEEGLKFMVYLQKENIIDESGMPKERFSAEFPKEGPSILRIQQVVRGDSAAYFCASSLWTGRMAGELFFGEGSRLTVL.

This clone was detected only once. The chain employs TRBV25-1 and TRBJ1-2; 9 nucleotides agree with TRBD1. The CDR3 contains 14 residues. Looked up from germline, CDR1 is MGHDK and CDR2 is SYGVNS. With V trimmed by 8 bases and J by 4 bases, 8 bases remained unmatched. The CDR3 here is CASAPGQGRYGYTF. CDR3 DNA: TGTGCCAGCGCGCCGGGACAGGGTCGCTATGGCTACACCTTC.

The chain uses TRBV6-5 and TRBJ2-3, with 7 nucleotides matching TRBD2. The V segment lost 6 bases and the J segment 7 bases; nucleotides outside the gene matches: 7. Germline values: CDR1 MNHEY, CDR2 SVGAGI. The CDR3 is 13 residues long. CDR3 loop: CASRPGTTNTQYF. The CDR3 DNA follows: TGTGCCAGCAGGCCCGGGACTACCAATACGCAGTATTTT.

Only a few counts were recorded for this clone. The chain recombines TRBV7-2 with TRBJ1-1; D call uncertain. With 6 bases removed from V and 1 base from J, the gap between germline ends came to 12 bases. Germline CDR1 reads SGHTA; CDR2 reads FQGNSA. CDR3 length: 14 residues. This CDR3 reads CASRKSFQNTEAFF. For the CDR3, the DNA is TGTGCCAGCAGAAAATCATTCCAGAACACTGAAGCTTTCTTT.

This clone has more than one count but fewer than ten. The V and J genes are TRBV7-6 and TRBJ1-3, with D uncertain. The germline V gene encodes CDR1 SGHVS and CDR2 FNYEAQ. CDR3 length: 15 amino acids. Trimming took off 3 bases at V and 0 bases at J, with 9 bases between the two ends. CDR3: CASSFGLTSGNTIYF. The CDR3 DNA sequence: TGTGCCAGCAGCTTCGGACTTACCTCTGGAAACACCATATATTTT.

The V gene is TRBV2, the J gene TRBJ1-2, with D hard to call. V was shortened by 8 bases and J by 4 bases, with 14 bases between the two germline ends. This CDR3 spans 13 amino acids. CDR1 SNHLY and CDR2 FYNNEI come from the germline V gene. DNA for the CDR3: TGTGCCAGCCGGAAACCGGGATCCTATGGCTACACCTTC. Translating it yields CASRKPGSYGYTF.

The genes are TRBV11-3 and TRBJ2-1; 10 bases line up with TRBD2. Trimming cost V 1 base and J 8 bases; bases outside gene matches: 2. The CDR3 totals 14 residues. CDR1 and CDR2 from the germline V gene are SGHNT and YENEEA. The CDR3 coding sequence is TGTGCCAGCAGCTTAGGTAGCGGGGGGCATGAGCAGTTCTTC. This sequence encodes CASSLGSGGHEQFF.

The chain couples TRBV12-5 to TRBJ1-2; a possible D gene is TRBD1 (6 bases). The CDR3 length is 20 residues. CDR1 is LGHNT and CDR2 is FRNRAP in the germline V gene. With 1 base removed from V and 3 bases from J, the gap between germline ends came to 27 bases. CDR3: CASGLALWTVRTHQDYGYTF. CDR3 bases: TGTGCTAGTGGTTTGGCCCTATGGACAGTTAGAACCCACCAGGACTATGGCTACACCTTC.

The chain links TRBV19 to TRBJ2-7; a weak D match, TRBD1 (5 bases). The germline V gene encodes CDR1 LNHDA and CDR2 SQIVND (reference sequence). The length of the CDR3 is 14 residues. The V and J ends lost 0 bases and 7 bases respectively, with 13 bases between them. CDR3 residues: CASSIEAGLGEQYF. The CDR3 region has the DNA TGTGCCAGTAGTATAGAGGCAGGGTTGGGTGAGCAGTACTTC. The complete variable domain, with remaining parts taken from reference TRBV19 and TRBJ2-7, reads DGGITQSPKYLFRKEGQNVTLSCEQNLNHDAMYWYRQDPGQGLRLIYYSQIVNDFQKGDIAEGYSVSREKKESFPLTVTSAQKNPTAFYLCASSIEAGLGEQYFGPGTRLTVT.

The chain recombines TRBV4-2 with TRBJ1-3; 7 nucleotides match TRBD1. Germline CDR1 reads LGHNA; CDR2 reads YNFKEQ. The CDR3 length is 18 residues. J lost 3 bases, V lost 0 bases, and 11 bases had no gene match. CDR3 residues: CASSQDWGAGGGGNTIYF. In DNA, the CDR3 is TGTGCCAGCAGCCAAGACTGGGGGGCAGGGGGAGGTGGAAACACCATATATTTT.